What follows are 26 T cell receptor beta chains derived from one specimen sequenced in a study of blood T cell repertoires in COVID-19. The assay was immunoSEQ multiplex PCR, and TCRdb's table has in-frame clones only and misses some. Of fewer than 200,000 clones in the sample, roughly 88% were seen once. Sequenced material: PBMCs or T cells enriched from blood (not recorded which). These receptors were taken from a man aged 50-60 years who had recovered from COVID-19.

The rearrangement uses TRBV6-5 and TRBJ1-1; a possible D gene is TRBD1 (5 bases). V lost 0 bases, J lost 5 bases, and 10 bases lay in between. Looked up from germline, CDR1 is MNHEY and CDR2 is SVGAGI. The CDR3 covers 14 residues. CDR3 residues: CASSYSTGVTEAFF. The CDR3 DNA reads TGTGCCAGCAGTTACTCGACGGGGGTAACTGAAGCTTTCTTT.

The chain combines TRBV6-5 with TRBJ1-1, with TRBD1 identical over 8 bases. Trimming took 2 bases from V and 1 from J; bases not matched to a gene: 3. The germline CDR1 and CDR2 sequences are MNHEY and SVGAGI. The CDR3 has 15 residues. Written as DNA, the CDR3 is TGTGCCAGCAGTTACGCCGGGACAGGGAACACTGAAGCTTTCTTT. Amino acids: CASSYAGTGNTEAFF.

This clone is a singleton in its sample. The chain joins TRBV12-3 or TRBV12-4 to TRBJ2-5, with TRBD1 matching 7 bases. Losses at the gene ends were 6 bases for V and 4 bases for J; bases not matched to a gene: 5. There are 13 residues in the CDR3. In DNA form, the CDR3 reads TGTGCCAGCAGGCCACAGGGGCGAGAGACCCAGTACTTC. Its translation: CASRPQGRETQYF.

This sequence joins TRBV6-5 and TRBJ2-7; 9 nucleotides line up with TRBD1. V was pared by 6 bases and J by 0 bases, with 3 bases of the junction left unmatched. This CDR3 has 14 residues. Looked up from germline, CDR1 is MNHEY and CDR2 is SVGAGI. In DNA, the CDR3 is TGTGCCAGCAGGGGGACAGGGAGCTCCTACGAGCAGTACTTC. Amino acid sequence: CASRGTGSSYEQYF.

J is TRBJ2-5 and V is TRBV5-5, with 11 bases fitting TRBD2. V dropped 4 bases and J dropped 3; count of bases not matched to a gene: 8. This CDR3 contains 16 residues. Germline CDR1 is SGHKS and CDR2 is YYEKEE (reference sequence). For the CDR3, the DNA is TGTGCCAGCAGCCCCCGACTAGCGGGACCTGAAGAGACCCAGTACTTC. Protein sequence: CASSPRLAGPEETQYF.

The chain carries TRBV5-1 and TRBJ1-2; TRBD1 agrees at 7 bases. Germline V lookup: CDR1 SGHRS, CDR2 YFSETQ. Trimming at V came to 6 bases and at J to 2 bases, leaving 7 bases not matched to a gene. The CDR3 length is 14 residues. The CDR3 spells CASNPGQRNYGYTF. Written as DNA, the CDR3 is TGCGCCAGCAACCCGGGACAGCGAAACTATGGCTACACCTTC.

The chain employs TRBV6-1 and TRBJ2-5, with 9 bases lining up with TRBD1. V dropped 2 bases and J dropped 2; count of bases not matched to a gene: 6. CDR3 length: 16 residues. Per germline, CDR1 MNHNS and CDR2 SASEGT. The CDR3 DNA is TGTGCCAGCAGTGAAACAGGGGGCGTCACACAAGAGACCCAGTACTTC. Translated: CASSETGGVTQETQYF.

This chain uses TRBV4-1 with TRBJ2-7; D might be TRBD1 (5 bases). V was cut by 1 base and J by 6 bases, with 19 bases left in between. Germline V gene lookup returns CDR1 MGHRA and CDR2 YSYEKL. The CDR3 is made up of 16 amino acids. CDR3 in DNA: TGCGCCAGCAGCCAAGTGCCCACCAGAAGGGGCGGCGAGCAGTACTTC. Translating it yields CASSQVPTRRGGEQYF.

The V call is TRBV27, the J call TRBJ1-4; D remains unclear. Trimming removed 6 bases from V and 0 bases from J, with 14 bases in between. From germline, CDR1 is MNHEY and CDR2 SMNVEV (reference sequence). The length of the CDR3 is 16 residues. CDR3 sequence reads: CASRPALRATNEKLFF. In nucleotides, the CDR3 is TGTGCCAGCAGGCCTGCCCTTCGAGCAACTAATGAAAAACTGTTTTTT.

V is TRBV3-1 (or the pseudogene TRBV3-2) and J is TRBJ1-3; D ambiguous. The V gene lost 10 bases and the J gene lost 4 bases, with 8 bases spanning the gap. This CDR3 spans 11 amino acids. Germline values: CDR1 LGHDT, CDR2 YNNKEL (reference sequence). DNA of the CDR3: TGTGCCACGGGGAGCGGAAACACCATATATTTT. This sequence encodes CATGSGNTIYF.

The chain couples TRBV5-1 to TRBJ2-4, with a weak D call TRBD1 (6 bases). CDR3 length equals 16 residues. The germline V and J ends were trimmed by 4 bases and 0 bases, with 14 bases remaining between them. Germline CDR1 and CDR2: SGHRS and YFSETQ. CDR3 in DNA: TGCGCCAGCAGCCAAGCCCAGGGGTTAGCCAAAAACATTCAGTACTTC. Translating it yields CASSQAQGLAKNIQYF.

The chain employs TRBV10-2 and TRBJ1-2; tentative D call: TRBD1 (5 bases). V lost 5 bases and J 4 bases, leaving 14 bases between the germline ends. CDR3 length: 14 amino acids. Germline loops: CDR1 WSHSY, CDR2 SAAADI. The DNA for the CDR3 is TGCGCCAGCAGTCCCAGACTTAGGGGCTATGGCTACACCTTC. This encodes CASSPRLRGYGYTF.

The chain links TRBV6-1 to TRBJ1-2, with 10 bases identical to TRBD1. Germline V gene data show CDR1 as MNHNS and CDR2 as SASEGT. After removal of 2 bases from V and 2 bases from J, the junction contained 5 bases not matched to a gene. This CDR3 has 16 amino acids. This CDR3 is CASSELDRGSNYGYTF. For the CDR3, the DNA is TGTGCCAGCAGTGAATTGGACAGGGGGTCGAACTATGGCTACACCTTC.

Regarding this clone: Its ends do not fully match the called genes, so a read error is possible. The chain joins TRBV4-1 to TRBJ1-3; D gene unclear. Germline CDR1 is MGHRA and CDR2 is YSYEKL. The CDR3 is 18 residues long. This chain's CDR3 is CASRQDDRSLFSGNTIYF. CDR3 bases: TGCGCCAGCAGACAAGATGACCGGAGTCTCTTCTCTGGAAACACCATATATTTT.

J is TRBJ2-7 and V is TRBV7-3, with 7 bases matching TRBD2. Germline V CDR1 and CDR2: SGHTA, FQGTGA. This CDR3 comprises 15 residues. With V trimmed by 4 bases and J by 5 bases, 11 bases remained unmatched. The CDR3 here is CASSYTAAGVHEQYF. CDR3 DNA sequence: TGTGCCAGCAGCTATACCGCGGCGGGAGTCCACGAGCAGTACTTC. The whole variable domain, filled in from reference TRBV7-3 and TRBJ2-7, reads GAGVSQTPSNKVTEKGKYVELRCDPISGHTALYWYRQSLGQGPEFLIYFQGTGAADDSGLPNDRFFAVRPEGSVSTLKIQRTERGDSAVYLCASSYTAAGVHEQYFGPGTRLTVT.

The genes are TRBV18 and TRBJ1-2, with TRBD1 matching over 8 bases. Germline-derived CDR1 and CDR2 are KGHSH and LQKENI. Trimming cost V 5 bases and J 7 bases; bases outside gene matches: 9. The CDR3 runs 14 residues. In DNA, the CDR3 is TGTGCCAGCTCAGCGGACAGGGCCAAGGGTGGCTACACCTTC. It encodes CASSADRAKGGYTF.

This clone was observed a handful of times. V and J are TRBV2 and TRBJ1-3; D is perhaps TRBD1 (5 bases). CDR3 size: 16 residues. Germline V gene lookup returns CDR1 SNHLY and CDR2 FYNNEI. V lost 6 bases to trimming and J lost 0 bases, with 15 bases between them. CDR3 bases: TGTGCCAGCAGAGCTGTGGTGGGGCGCTCTGGAAACACCATATATTTT. It specifies CASRAVVGRSGNTIYF.

V gene TRBV6-5 combines with J gene TRBJ1-5; the D gene is possibly TRBD1 (5 bases). CDR3 length: 12 amino acids. Trimming took off 5 bases at V and 7 bases at J, with 9 bases between the two ends. Per germline, CDR1 MNHEY and CDR2 SVGAGI. The CDR3 reads CASSRTGQPQHF. The CDR3 DNA reads TGTGCCAGCAGTCGAACAGGACAGCCCCAGCATTTT.

This chain connects TRBV19 to TRBJ1-5, with D perhaps TRBD1 (6 bases). Trimming shortened V by 6 bases and J by 4 bases, and 13 bases separated the two germline ends. The germline gives CDR1 LNHDA, CDR2 SQIVND (reference sequence). This CDR3 region has 14 residues. The CDR3 is CASSKDRSNQPQHF. CDR3 DNA sequence: TGTGCCAGTAGCAAAGACAGGAGTAATCAGCCCCAGCATTTT.

CDR3 coding DNA: TGTGCCAGCAGTGTCCAGTACAGCTATGGCTACACCTTC. Its protein is CASSVQYSYGYTF. The V call is TRBV2, the J call TRBJ1-2; D unresolved. This CDR3 has 13 amino acids. Germline CDR1 reads SNHLY; CDR2 reads FYNNEI. Trimming removed 4 bases at V and 4 bases at J, with 10 bases between.

The J gene is TRBJ2-3, the V gene TRBV10-3; 13 nucleotides match TRBD2. Germline V gene lookup returns CDR1 ENHRY and CDR2 SYGVKD. This CDR3 has 16 amino acids. The ends lost 2 bases at V and 7 bases at J; junction bases unmatched: 6. The CDR3 spells CAISEVTSGGRNTQYF. CDR3 sequence (DNA): TGTGCCATCAGTGAGGTGACTAGCGGGGGGCGGAATACGCAGTATTTT.

The gene calls are TRBV18 and TRBJ1-2, with D maybe TRBD1 (5 bases). Deletions cut 1 base from V and 0 bases from J, with 6 bases between. CDR3 length equals 14 residues. The germline gives CDR1 KGHSH, CDR2 LQKENI. CDR3 residues: CASSPLDTNYGYTF. CDR3 coding DNA: TGTGCCAGCTCACCACTGGACACTAACTATGGCTACACCTTC.

The V gene is TRBV30, the J gene TRBJ1-4, with a possible D match to TRBD1 (5 bases). The CDR3 runs 15 residues. V was cut by 1 base and J by 7 bases, with 16 bases left in between. The germline CDR1 and CDR2 sequences are GTSNPN and SVGIG (reference sequence). CDR3 in amino acids: CAWSGGTGLSEKLFF. The CDR3 DNA is TGTGCCTGGAGTGGGGGCACTGGTCTGTCTGAAAAACTGTTTTTT.

The gene calls are TRBV6-5 and TRBJ2-7; D gene uncertain. V lost 8 bases and J lost 3, with 17 bases in between. This CDR3 is built from 14 residues. Looked up from germline, CDR1 is MNHEY and CDR2 is SVGAGI. The CDR3 DNA reads as TGTGCCAGCCTGAGTCTGAGAGGATTCTACGAGCAGTACTTC. It encodes CASLSLRGFYEQYF.

This chain uses TRBV10-1 with TRBJ2-3; a weak D match, TRBD2 (6 bases). This CDR3 has 14 residues. V lost 5 bases and J lost 1, with 10 bases in between. CDR1 and CDR2 (germline): WNHNN, SYGVQD (reference sequence). In DNA form, the CDR3 reads TGCGCCAGCAGTCCGTCGGGGGGCACAGATACGCAGTATTTT. Protein sequence: CASSPSGGTDTQYF.

The J gene is TRBJ1-6, the V gene TRBV5-4; D possibly corresponds to TRBD1 (6 bases). V was pared by 0 bases and J by 0 bases, with 13 bases between. CDR1 SGHNT and CDR2 YYREEE come from the germline V gene (reference sequence). The CDR3 consists of 18 residues. CDR3 DNA sequence: TGTGCCAGCAGCTTGGGGGGCCAGGGGATCTCCTATAATTCACCCCTCCACTTT. Protein: CASSLGGQGISYNSPLHF.